This TCR beta chain came from a study of blood T cell repertoires in COVID-19. V was shortened by 0 bases and J by 7 bases, with 13 bases between the two germline ends. This CDR3 contains 14 residues. Germline CDR1 SGDLS, CDR2 YYNGEE. Assay used: immunoSEQ multiplex PCR; TCRdb lists only in-frame clones, some missing. The data hold some 400,000 clones, with just under 90% observed a single time. Cohort assignment relied on participant-reported clinical history. V gene TRBV9 combines with J gene TRBJ2-5; the D is unclear. Source material: PBMCs or T cells enriched from blood (not recorded which). This receptor was taken from a woman in her 30s who had recovered from COVID-19. The CDR3 region is CASSVADSTGTQYF. The CDR3 DNA is TGTGCCAGCAGCGTAGCTGACTCTACGGGGACCCAGTACTTC.